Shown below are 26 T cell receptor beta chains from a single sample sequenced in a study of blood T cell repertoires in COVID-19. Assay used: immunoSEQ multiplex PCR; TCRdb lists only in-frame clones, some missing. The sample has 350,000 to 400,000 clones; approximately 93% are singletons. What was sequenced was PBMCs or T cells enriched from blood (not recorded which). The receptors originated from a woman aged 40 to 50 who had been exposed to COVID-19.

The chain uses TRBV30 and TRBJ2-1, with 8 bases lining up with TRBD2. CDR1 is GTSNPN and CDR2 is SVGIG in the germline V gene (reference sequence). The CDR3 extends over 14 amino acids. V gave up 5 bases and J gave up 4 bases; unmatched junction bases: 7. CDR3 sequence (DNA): TGTGCCTGGGATACTAGCGGATTGTACAATGAGCAGTTCTTC. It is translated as CAWDTSGLYNEQFF.

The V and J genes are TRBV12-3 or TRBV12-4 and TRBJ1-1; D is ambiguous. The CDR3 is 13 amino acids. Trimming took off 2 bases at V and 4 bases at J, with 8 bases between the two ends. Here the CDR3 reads CASSLFGRTEAFF. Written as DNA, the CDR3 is TGTGCCAGCAGTTTATTCGGTCGCACTGAAGCTTTCTTT.

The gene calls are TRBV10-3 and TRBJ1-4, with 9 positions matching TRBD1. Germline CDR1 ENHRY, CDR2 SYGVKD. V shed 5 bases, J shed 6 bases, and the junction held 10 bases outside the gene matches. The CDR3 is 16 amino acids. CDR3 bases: TGTGCCATCAGTAACCACAGGGGGCTTGGGGATGAAAAACTGTTTTTT. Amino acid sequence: CAISNHRGLGDEKLFF.

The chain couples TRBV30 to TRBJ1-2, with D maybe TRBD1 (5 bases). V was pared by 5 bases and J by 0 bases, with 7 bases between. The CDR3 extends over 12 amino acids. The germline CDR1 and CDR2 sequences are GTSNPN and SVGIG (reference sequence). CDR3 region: CAWRGTNYGYTF. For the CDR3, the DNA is TGTGCCTGGCGGGGGACTAACTATGGCTACACCTTC.

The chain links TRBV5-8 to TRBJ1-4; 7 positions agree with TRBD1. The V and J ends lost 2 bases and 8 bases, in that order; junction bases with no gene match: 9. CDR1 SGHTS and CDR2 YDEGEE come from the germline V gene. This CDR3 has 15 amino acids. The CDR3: CASSLGRLGGEKLFF. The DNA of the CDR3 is TGTGCCAGCAGCTTAGGAAGGCTAGGGGGCGAAAAACTGTTTTTT.

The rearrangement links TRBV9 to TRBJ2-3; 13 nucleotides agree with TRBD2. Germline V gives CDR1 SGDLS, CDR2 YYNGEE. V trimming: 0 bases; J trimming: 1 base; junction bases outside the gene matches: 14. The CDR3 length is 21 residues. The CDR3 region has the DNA TGTGCCAGCAGCGTAGTCCCCAGACTAGCGGGGGGCAATACTCGCACAGATACGCAGTATTTT. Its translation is CASSVVPRLAGGNTRTDTQYF.

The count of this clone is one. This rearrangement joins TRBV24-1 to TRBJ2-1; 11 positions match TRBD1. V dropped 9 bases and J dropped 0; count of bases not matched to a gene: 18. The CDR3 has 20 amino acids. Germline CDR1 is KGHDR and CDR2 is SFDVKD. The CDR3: CATVRDRGSSILSSYNEQFF. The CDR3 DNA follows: TGTGCCACCGTCCGGGACAGGGGGAGTTCTATTCTAAGCTCCTACAATGAGCAGTTCTTC.

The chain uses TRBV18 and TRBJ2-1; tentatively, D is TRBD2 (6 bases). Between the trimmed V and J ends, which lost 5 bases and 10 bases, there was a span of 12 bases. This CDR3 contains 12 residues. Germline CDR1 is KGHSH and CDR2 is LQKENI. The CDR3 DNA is TGTGCCAGCTCATCACGAGGAGGGGAGCAGTTCTTC. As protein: CASSSRGGEQFF.

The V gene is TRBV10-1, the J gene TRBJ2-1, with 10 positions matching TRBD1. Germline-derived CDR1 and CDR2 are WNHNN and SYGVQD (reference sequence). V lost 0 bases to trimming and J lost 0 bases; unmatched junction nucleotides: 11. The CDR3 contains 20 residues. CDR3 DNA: TGCGCCAGCAGTGAGTCTAGGGGACAGGGGACCAACGTCTCCTACAATGAGCAGTTCTTC. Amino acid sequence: CASSESRGQGTNVSYNEQFF.

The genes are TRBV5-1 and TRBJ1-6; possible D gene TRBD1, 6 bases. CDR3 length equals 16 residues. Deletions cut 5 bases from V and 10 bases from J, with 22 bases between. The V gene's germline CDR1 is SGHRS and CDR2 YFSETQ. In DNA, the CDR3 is TGCGCCAGCAGTCGACTTAAACAGGGTGAGGGCTCACCCCTCCACTTT. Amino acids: CASSRLKQGEGSPLHF.

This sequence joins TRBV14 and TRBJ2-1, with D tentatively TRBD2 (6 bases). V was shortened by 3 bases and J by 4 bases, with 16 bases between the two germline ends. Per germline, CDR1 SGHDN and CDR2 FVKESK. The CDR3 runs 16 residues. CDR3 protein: CASSHSPAGFYNEQFF. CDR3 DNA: TGTGCCAGCAGCCATAGCCCAGCGGGTTTTTACAATGAGCAGTTCTTC. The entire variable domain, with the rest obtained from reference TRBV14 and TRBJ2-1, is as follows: EAGVTQFPSHSVIEKGQTVTLRCDPISGHDNLYWYRRVMGKEIKFLLHFVKESKQDESGMPNNRFLAERTGGTYSTLKVQPAELEDSGVYFCASSHSPAGFYNEQFFGPGTRLTVL.

The CDR3 sequence is CASRDRGSYGYTF. DNA for the CDR3: TGTGCCAGCAGGGACAGGGGCAGCTATGGCTACACCTTC. The chain combines TRBV12-3 or TRBV12-4 with TRBJ1-2; 9 bases are a match to TRBD1. The CDR3 sequence is 13 residues long. V lost 6 bases and J lost 4; bases outside the gene matches: 3.

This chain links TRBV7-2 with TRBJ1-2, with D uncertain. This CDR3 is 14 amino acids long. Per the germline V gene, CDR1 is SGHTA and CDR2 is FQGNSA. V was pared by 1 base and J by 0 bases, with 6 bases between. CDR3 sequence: CASSLDSPNYGYTF. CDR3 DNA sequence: TGTGCCAGCAGCTTAGACAGTCCTAACTATGGCTACACCTTC.

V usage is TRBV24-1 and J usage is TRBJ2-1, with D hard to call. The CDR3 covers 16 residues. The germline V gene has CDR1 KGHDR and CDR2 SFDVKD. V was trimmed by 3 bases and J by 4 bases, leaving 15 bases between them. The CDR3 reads CATSDPSAATYNEQFF. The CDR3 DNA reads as TGTGCCACCAGTGATCCCTCGGCGGCTACGTACAATGAGCAGTTCTTC.

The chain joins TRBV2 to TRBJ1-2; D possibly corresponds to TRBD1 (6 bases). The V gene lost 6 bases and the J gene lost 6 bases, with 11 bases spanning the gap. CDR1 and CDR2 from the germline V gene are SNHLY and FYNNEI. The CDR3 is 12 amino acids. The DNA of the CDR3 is TGTGCCAGCAGGGCAGGGGACCATGGCTACACCTTC. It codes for CASRAGDHGYTF.

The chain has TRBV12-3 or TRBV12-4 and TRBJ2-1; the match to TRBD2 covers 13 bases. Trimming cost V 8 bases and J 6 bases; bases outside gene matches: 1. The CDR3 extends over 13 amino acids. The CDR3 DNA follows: TGTGCCAGCCGGACTAGCGGGAGCAATGAGCAGTTCTTC. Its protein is CASRTSGSNEQFF.

CDR3 sequence reads: CATSDPGLAGNQETQYF. CDR3 nucleotide sequence: TGTGCCACCAGTGACCCAGGACTAGCGGGTAACCAAGAGACCCAGTACTTC. This rearrangement joins TRBV24-1 to TRBJ2-5, with 11 nucleotides matching TRBD2. The CDR3 is 17 amino acids. Trimming removed 4 bases from V and 0 bases from J; junction bases left unmatched: 6. Germline V gene lookup returns CDR1 KGHDR and CDR2 SFDVKD.

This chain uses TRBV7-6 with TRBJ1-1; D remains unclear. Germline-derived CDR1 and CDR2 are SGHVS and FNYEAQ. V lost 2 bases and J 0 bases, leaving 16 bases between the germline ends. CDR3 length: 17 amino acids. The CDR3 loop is CASSLTAPGMVNTEAFF. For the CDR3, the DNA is TGTGCCAGCAGCTTAACCGCCCCGGGGATGGTGAACACTGAAGCTTTCTTT.

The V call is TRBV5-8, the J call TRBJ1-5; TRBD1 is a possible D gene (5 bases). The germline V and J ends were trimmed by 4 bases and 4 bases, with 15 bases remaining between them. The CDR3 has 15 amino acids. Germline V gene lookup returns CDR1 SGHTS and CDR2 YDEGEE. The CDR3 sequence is CASSRGLGGNQPQHF. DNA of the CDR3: TGTGCCAGCAGCAGGGGCCTGGGGGGAAATCAGCCCCAGCATTTT. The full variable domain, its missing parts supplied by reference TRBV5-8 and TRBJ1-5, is EAGVTQSPTHLIKTRGQQATLRCSPISGHTSVYWYQQALGLGLQFLLWYDEGEERNRGNFPPRFSGRQFPNYSSELNVNALELEDSALYLCASSRGLGGNQPQHFGDGTRLSIL.

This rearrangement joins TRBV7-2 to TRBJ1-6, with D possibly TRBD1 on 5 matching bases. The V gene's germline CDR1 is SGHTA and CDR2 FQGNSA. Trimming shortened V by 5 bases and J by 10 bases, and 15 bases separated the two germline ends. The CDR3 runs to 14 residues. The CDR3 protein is CASSPGGGWSPLHF. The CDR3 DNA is TGTGCCAGCAGCCCGGGGGGAGGGTGGTCACCCCTCCACTTT.

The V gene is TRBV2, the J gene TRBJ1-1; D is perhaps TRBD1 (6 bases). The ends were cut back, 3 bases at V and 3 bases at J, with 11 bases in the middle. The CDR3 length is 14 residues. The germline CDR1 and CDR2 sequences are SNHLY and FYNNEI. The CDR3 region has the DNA TGTGCCAGCAGTGAGCGGGGGCTGGACACTGAAGCTTTCTTT. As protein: CASSERGLDTEAFF.

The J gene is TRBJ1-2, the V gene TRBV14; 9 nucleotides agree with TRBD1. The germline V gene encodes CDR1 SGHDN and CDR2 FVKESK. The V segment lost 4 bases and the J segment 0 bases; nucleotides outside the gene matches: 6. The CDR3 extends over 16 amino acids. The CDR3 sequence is CASSPTGGITNYGYTF. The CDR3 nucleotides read TGTGCCAGCAGCCCGACAGGGGGGATCACTAACTATGGCTACACCTTC.

The CDR3 sequence is CASSRTGINTEAFF. Here the CDR3 DNA reads TGCGCCAGCAGCCGAACAGGGATAAACACTGAAGCTTTCTTT. This sequence joins TRBV5-1 and TRBJ1-1; possibly TRBD1 for D (6 bases). Germline V lookup: CDR1 SGHRS, CDR2 YFSETQ. This CDR3 contains 14 residues. Trimming took 4 bases from V and 2 from J, leaving 12 bases between them.

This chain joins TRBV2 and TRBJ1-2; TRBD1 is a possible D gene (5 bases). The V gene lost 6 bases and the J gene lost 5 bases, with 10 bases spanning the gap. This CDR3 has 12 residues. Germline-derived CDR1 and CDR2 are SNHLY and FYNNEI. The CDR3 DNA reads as TGTGCCAGCAGCTCAGGGCTGTATGGCTACACCTTC. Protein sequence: CASSSGLYGYTF.

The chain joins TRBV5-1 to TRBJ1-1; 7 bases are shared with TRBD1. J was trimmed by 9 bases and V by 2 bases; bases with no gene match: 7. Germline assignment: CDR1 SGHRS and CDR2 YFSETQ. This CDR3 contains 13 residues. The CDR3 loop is CASSLEGQVKAFF. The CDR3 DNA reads TGCGCCAGCAGCTTAGAAGGACAGGTCAAAGCTTTCTTT.

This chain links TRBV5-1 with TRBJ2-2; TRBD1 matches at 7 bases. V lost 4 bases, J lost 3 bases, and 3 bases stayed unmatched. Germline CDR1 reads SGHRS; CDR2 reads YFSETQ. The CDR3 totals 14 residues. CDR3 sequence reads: CASSPGQDTGELFF. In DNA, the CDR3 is TGCGCCAGCAGCCCCGGACAGGACACCGGGGAGCTGTTTTTT.